This T cell receptor (beta chain) was retrieved from a study of blood T cell repertoires in COVID-19. Trimming at V came to 0 bases and at J to 5 bases, leaving 8 bases not matched to a gene. Germline V gives CDR1 SGDLS, CDR2 YYNGEE. The CDR3 sequence is 16 residues long. This clone was detected a few times. The method was immunoSEQ multiplex PCR; TCRdb's version includes in-frame clones alone and lacks a portion of them. The sample carries some 60,000 clones, around 87% recorded once. V gene TRBV9 combines with J gene TRBJ2-1, with 7 bases lining up with TRBD2. The sample was peripheral blood. This clonotype originated in a man in his 70s with acute or convalescent COVID-19. CDR3 sequence: CASSVEPGGFNNEQFF. Written as DNA, the CDR3 is TGTGCCAGCAGCGTAGAGCCGGGAGGCTTTAACAATGAGCAGTTCTTC.